A selection of T cell receptor beta chains follows, all from one sample in a study of blood T cell repertoires in COVID-19. The method was immunoSEQ multiplex PCR; TCRdb's version includes in-frame clones alone and lacks a portion of them. The sample consists of fewer than 120,000 clones, roughly 91% of them appearing once. Material for sequencing was peripheral blood. The source of these receptors is a woman aged 45-60 years with acute or convalescent COVID-19. Each CDR3 is given with its conserved first and last residue. D genes are given only for firm matches. A clone size is listed for some rows: how often the clone was seen (once, few, many), or a class if it is expanded.

.	TRBV6-5	TRBD1	TRBJ1-5	TGTGCCAGCAGTTACTGGACAGGCCAAAATTGGCGGCCCCAGCATTTT	CASSYWTGQNWRPQHF
.	TRBV28	TRBD2	TRBJ2-1	TGTGCCAGCAGTTTTAGCGGGAGTCGGTATGAGCAGTTCTTC	CASSFSGSRYEQFF
once	TRBV5-1	TRBD1	TRBJ1-1	TGCGCCAGCAGCTTACAGGGGGCTGAGGTGAACACTGAAGCTTTCTTT	CASSLQGAEVNTEAFF
.	TRBV5-1	.	TRBJ1-1	TGCGCCAGCAGGGGTGGTGGCGGAATGAACACTGAAGCTTTCTTT	CASRGGGGMNTEAFF
.	TRBV11-2	TRBD1	TRBJ2-3	TGTGCCAGCAGCCCGGTCCTGGGACAGGTGGGGGGCACAGATACGCAGTATTTT	CASSPVLGQVGGTDTQYF
few	TRBV4-2	TRBD1	TRBJ1-2	TGTGCCAGCAGCCAGGACGTCCCGGGACAGGGCGCCACATCTATTGGCTACACCTTC	CASSQDVPGQGATSIGYTF
.	TRBV19	.	TRBJ1-5	TGTGCCAGTAGTAGGGGGGAGAATAGCAATCAGCCCCAGCATTTT	CASSRGENSNQPQHF
.	TRBV7-9	TRBD1	TRBJ2-5	TGTGCCAGCAGCCCCAGGCAGGGGGTGACCCAGTACTTC	CASSPRQGVTQYF
.	TRBV5-5	.	TRBJ2-1	TGTGCCAGCAGCTTTTTCTACGGGAATGAGCAGTTCTTC	CASSFFYGNEQFF
.	TRBV7-2	.	TRBJ1-2	TGTGCCAGCAGCTTACACAGGGCTACCTATGGCTACACCTTC	CASSLHRATYGYTF
.	TRBV11-2	.	TRBJ2-5	TGTGCCAGCAGCTTAGCCGAGGAGACCCAGTACTTC	CASSLAEETQYF
.	TRBV19	.	TRBJ2-2	TGTGCCAGTAGTGCGTACAGGACGAACACCGGGGAGCTGTTTTTT	CASSAYRTNTGELFF
.	TRBV24-1	.	TRBJ2-5	TGTGCCACCAGTGATCCGGGACTCCAAGAGACCCAGTACTTC	CATSDPGLQETQYF
.	TRBV29-1	TRBD1	TRBJ2-7	TGCAGCGCAGCCGGGACAGACCCCTACGAGCAGTACTTC	CSAAGTDPYEQYF
.	TRBV19	TRBD2	TRBJ2-3	TGTGCCAGTAGGCGAGCGGGAGTGGGTACAGATACGCAGTATTTT	CASRRAGVGTDTQYF
once	TRBV4-1	TRBD1	TRBJ2-5	TGCGCCAGCAGCCCGTCCGGGACAGGGGTTCAAGAGACCCAGTACTTC	CASSPSGTGVQETQYF
.	TRBV10-2	.	TRBJ2-5	TGCGCCAGCACCCTATCGGAGACCCAGTACTTC	CASTLSETQYF
.	TRBV24-1	TRBD2	TRBJ2-1	TGTGCCACCAGTGACCGGACTAGCGGGTCGGCGAATGAGCAGTTCTTC	CATSDRTSGSANEQFF
once	TRBV19	.	TRBJ1-5	TGTGCCAGTACCCCCCTGGGGGGGCATCAGCCCCAGCATTTT	CASTPLGGHQPQHF
once	TRBV6-5	.	TRBJ2-2	TGTGCCAGCGGTAGGACTGAGAACACCGGGGAGCTGTTTTTT	CASGRTENTGELFF
.	TRBV29-1	TRBD1	TRBJ2-7	TGCAGCAACCGGGACAGCAGCTCCTACGAGCAGTACTTC	CSNRDSSSYEQYF
.	TRBV18	.	TRBJ2-2	TGTGCCAGCTCACCAGACTTCACCGGGGAGCTGTTTTTT	CASSPDFTGELFF
once	TRBV5-1	TRBD2	TRBJ2-3	TGCGCCAGCAGCTGGGGACTAGCGGGAGAGTATAGCACAGATACGCAGTATTTT	CASSWGLAGEYSTDTQYF
.	TRBV24-1	TRBD1	TRBJ2-1	TGTGCCACCACCAGGGGGGGGACAGGGAAGAACAATGAGCAGTTCTTC	CATTRGGTGKNNEQFF
.	TRBV5-1	.	TRBJ2-1	TGCGCCAGCAGCTTGGTTCTCAGCGGCCACAATGAGCAGTTCTTC	CASSLVLSGHNEQFF
.	TRBV5-1	TRBD1	TRBJ2-1	TGCGCCAGCAGCGGCACCGGGACAGGGATTATAGATGAGCAGTTCTTC	CASSGTGTGIIDEQFF
once	TRBV6-5	.	TRBJ1-5	TGTGCCAGCAGCATGACAGGCAATCAGCCCCAGCATTTT	CASSMTGNQPQHF
.	TRBV5-4	TRBD2	TRBJ2-7	TGTGCCAGCAGATTAGCGGGAGGCTCCTACGAGCAGTACTTC	CASRLAGGSYEQYF
.	TRBV7-9	.	TRBJ2-7	TGTGCCAGCAGCGGTGGTGGGCGGACTTCCTACGAGCAGTACTTC	CASSGGGRTSYEQYF
.	TRBV18	.	TRBJ2-1	TGTGCCAGCTCACAGCAGGGCGATGAGCAGTTCTTC	CASSQQGDEQFF
.	TRBV6-5	.	TRBJ1-6	TGTGCCAGCAGTTACCAAGCTAGCTCCTATAATTCACCCCTCCACTTT	CASSYQASSYNSPLHF
.	TRBV19	.	TRBJ1-2	TGTGCCAGTAGTTCCGGACAGACACTGGATGGCTACACCTTC	CASSSGQTLDGYTF
.	TRBV11-2	.	TRBJ2-7	TGTGCCAGCAGCTCCCAGGGTTACGAGCAGTACTTC	CASSSQGYEQYF
once	TRBV5-4	TRBD2	TRBJ2-3	TGTGCCAGCAGCCCAGGGGAAGTAGCGGGAGTTGGAGATACGCAGTATTTT	CASSPGEVAGVGDTQYF
.	TRBV27	.	TRBJ2-7	TGTGCCAGCAGTTCCTACACAGGCCTTCCCTACGAGCAGTACTTC	CASSSYTGLPYEQYF
.	TRBV28	TRBD2	TRBJ2-1	TGTGCCAGCAGTTTACCCGGGACTAGCGGGAGCGCCCCAGGGGACGAGCAGTTCTTC	CASSLPGTSGSAPGDEQFF
.	TRBV11-2	.	TRBJ2-1	TGTGCCAGCACAACCGGGATTCGTAATTTTGAGCAGTTCTTC	CASTTGIRNFEQFF
.	TRBV19	.	TRBJ1-4	TGTGCCAGTAGTATGTCAGGGCGCGAAAAACTGTTTTTT	CASSMSGREKLFF
.	TRBV20-1	.	TRBJ2-1	TGCAGTGCTAGAGGCGTGGAGAGGCAGTTCTTC	CSARGVERQFF
.	TRBV5-8	.	TRBJ1-4	TGTGCCAGCAGCTTCCCGGGACAAGTTCGAGAAAAACTGTTTTTT	CASSFPGQVREKLFF
.	TRBV14	TRBD2	TRBJ2-2	TGTGCCAGCGGACTAGCGGGAGTGAGTGGGGAGCTGTTTTTT	CASGLAGVSGELFF
.	TRBV30	.	TRBJ2-7	TGTGCCTGGAATCTACGGCGGGATTCCTACGAGCAGTACTTC	CAWNLRRDSYEQYF
.	TRBV29-1	TRBD1	TRBJ2-2	TGCAGCGTTGCTAAAGGGGGCTTGGGCACCGGGGAGCTGTTTTTT	CSVAKGGLGTGELFF
.	TRBV27	TRBD2	TRBJ2-7	TGTGCCAGCAGCCATTGGACTAGCGGGAGGAGAGCCTACGAGCAGTACTTC	CASSHWTSGRRAYEQYF
.	TRBV7-9	.	TRBJ2-1	TGTGCCAGCAGCTTAGGGCCAGGGGGGAGTGAGCAGTTCTTC	CASSLGPGGSEQFF
once	TRBV24-1	.	TRBJ1-1	TGTGCCACCAGGATGACAGTGAACACTGAAGCTTTCTTT	CATRMTVNTEAFF
.	TRBV3-1/TRBV3-2	TRBD2	TRBJ2-1	TGTGCCAGCAGCCCAGGACTAGTTTCTCAATTAGTTGAGCAGTTCTTC	CASSPGLVSQLVEQFF
.	TRBV20-1	.	TRBJ1-2	TGCAGTGGGTGGGAGTCTGGCTACACCTTC	CSGWESGYTF
.	TRBV27	TRBD2	TRBJ2-1	TGTGCCAGCAGTTTCCCAAGGGTAGCGGGAAGGAATGAGCAGTTCTTC	CASSFPRVAGRNEQFF
.	TRBV14	TRBD2	TRBJ2-1	TGTGCCAGCAGCCCACTAGCGAACACCTACAATGAGCAGTTCTTC	CASSPLANTYNEQFF
.	TRBV18	TRBD1	TRBJ2-1	TGTGCCAGCTCACCGGGACAGGGCTACAATGAGCAGTTCTTC	CASSPGQGYNEQFF
.	TRBV28	.	TRBJ2-7	TGTGCCAGCAACGAAGCGGAAGGGATCTCCTACGAGCAGTACTTC	CASNEAEGISYEQYF
.	TRBV6-5	.	TRBJ2-7	TGTGCCAGTTGGAGGGGGCAATTCGACGAGCAGTACTTC	CASWRGQFDEQYF
.	TRBV10-3	TRBD1	TRBJ1-1	TGTGCCATCAGTGAGTCGGGGACAGGGAGCGAAGCTTTCTTT	CAISESGTGSEAFF
.	TRBV2	TRBD2	TRBJ2-5	TGTGCCACTCATGAAGGTAGCGGGGGAGGAGAGACCCAGTACTTC	CATHEGSGGGETQYF
.	TRBV19	TRBD1	TRBJ1-1	TGTGCCAGTACCCAGGGGGCGACTGAAGCTTTCTTT	CASTQGATEAFF
many	TRBV14	.	TRBJ1-1	TGTGCCAGCAGCCTCGCTGGCATGAACACTGAAGCTTTCTTT	CASSLAGMNTEAFF
once	TRBV6-1	TRBD1	TRBJ2-1	TGTGCCAGCAGTGCCTCCGGGACAGCGCCCTACAATGAGCAGTTCTTC	CASSASGTAPYNEQFF
few	TRBV24-1	TRBD2	TRBJ2-7	TGTGCCACCAGTGATGGGGGACTAGCGCACTACGAGCAGTACTTC	CATSDGGLAHYEQYF
.	TRBV25-1	TRBD1	TRBJ1-6	TGTGCCAGCAGTACCCAGGGGGCCGAATCACCCCTCCACTTT	CASSTQGAESPLHF